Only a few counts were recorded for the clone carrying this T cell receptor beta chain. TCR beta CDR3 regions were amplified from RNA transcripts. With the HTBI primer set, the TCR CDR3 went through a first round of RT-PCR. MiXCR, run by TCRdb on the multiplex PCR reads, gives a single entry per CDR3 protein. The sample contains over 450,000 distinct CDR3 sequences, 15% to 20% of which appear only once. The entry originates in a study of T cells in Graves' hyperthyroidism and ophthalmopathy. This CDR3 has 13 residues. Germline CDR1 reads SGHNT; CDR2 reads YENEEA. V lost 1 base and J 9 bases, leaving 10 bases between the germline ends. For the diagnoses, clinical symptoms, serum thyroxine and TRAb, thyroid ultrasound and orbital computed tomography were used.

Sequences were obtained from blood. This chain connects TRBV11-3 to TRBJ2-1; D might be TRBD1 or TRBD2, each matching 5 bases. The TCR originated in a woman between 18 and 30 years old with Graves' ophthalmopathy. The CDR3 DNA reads TGTGCCAGCAGCTTAGGAGGGGTGACTGAGCAGTTCTTC. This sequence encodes CASSLGGVTEQFF.